Here is one TCR beta chain with its context. Its antigen is currently unknown. Germline V gene lookup returns CDR1 LGHNA and CDR2 YSLEER. This CDR3 has 15 amino acids. V lost 3 bases and J 1 base, leaving 11 bases between the germline ends. The protocol was immunoSEQ multiplex PCR, while the TCRdb copy is restricted to in-frame clones and leaves out a portion. Altogether a few million clones are present, more than 80% being singletons, with the ten largest covering under 0.45%. These data originate in a study of shared clonotypes between healthy human individuals. Study in general: CD4 naive and memory got three plates each, CD8 naive two, CD8 memory one.

Whole-study findings and limits: Between a handful of donors, naive CD4 clonotypes were shared at a level of about 5.3%. In this cohort, only blood was sampled, and tissue repertoires likely differ. The generation probabilities recorded for non-shared clonotypes fell below those of clonotypes shared by all four donors.

The rearrangement uses TRBV4-3 and TRBJ2-3; D is unresolved. Sequenced material: naive CD4+ T cells from PBMCs. Subset denoted: CD45RA+ positively selected. The source of this sequence is a man aged 18 to 29 in good health. Some clones in this sample may be carry-over from other donors' samples. The CDR3 nucleotides read TGCGCCAGCAGCCATCTGGCGTCTGGCACAGATACGCAGTATTTT. It is translated as CASSHLASGTDTQYF.